Shown below are 3 T cell receptor beta chains from a single sample sequenced in a study of immune characterization of retroperitoneal liposarcoma. Each CDR3 protein is one row after TCRdb ran MiXCR on the PCR reads. Among a few thousand distinct CDR3 sequences listed, less than 45% were seen once. What was sequenced was tumor tissue. The source of these receptors is a male donor with retroperitoneal liposarcoma.

This sequence joins TRBV7-4 and TRBJ2-1; D possibly corresponds to TRBD1 (5 bases). The closer fit of TRBJ2-7 to the DNA end suggests the J call may be wrong. Germline CDR1 and CDR2: SGHVT and SQSDAQ. The CDR3 has 12 amino acids. CDR3 DNA sequence: TGTGCCAGCAGCCACACAGGCTCCGAGCAGTACTTC. Translating gives CASSHTGSEQYF.

By proportion, this clonotype is large. The chain employs TRBV4-1 and TRBJ2-7, with 7 bases aligning to TRBD1. CDR3 length equals 15 residues. Germline values: CDR1 MGHRA, CDR2 YSYEKL. The V gene end was trimmed by 1 base and the J gene end by 1 base; junction bases not matched to a gene: 4. The CDR3 loop is CASSQAWDSSYEQYF. The CDR3 region has the DNA TGCGCCAGCAGCCAAGCTTGGGACAGTTCCTACGAGCAGTACTTC.

The chain couples TRBV12-3 or TRBV12-4 to TRBJ1-6; 9 nucleotides match TRBD1. With 4 bases clipped from V and 7 bases from J, the junction kept 5 bases outside the gene matches. The CDR3 runs 15 residues. CDR3 loop: CASSSGQGLNSPLHF. In DNA, the CDR3 is TGTGCCAGCAGTTCCGGACAGGGGTTAAATTCACCCCTCCACTTT.